This T cell receptor (beta chain) derives from a study of blood T cell repertoires in COVID-19. The wider study: Sources were T cells, B-cell-depleted T cells, or PBMCs; the material itself was cDNA or gDNA.

With 0 bases clipped from V and 2 bases from J, the junction kept 1 base outside the gene matches. This CDR3 is built from 14 residues. Germline assignment: CDR1 SGDLS and CDR2 YYNGEE. Data came from immunoSEQ multiplex PCR; TCRdb stores just in-frame clones and leaves some out. The table has some 490,000 clones, approximately 83% seen once. The rearrangement joins TRBV9 to TRBJ1-1; 7 nucleotides line up with TRBD1. The specimen sequenced was peripheral blood. This clonotype was sampled from a human donor in a cohort sampled during active COVID-19. CDR3 amino acids: CASSVGTGNTEAFF. The CDR3 DNA sequence: TGTGCCAGCAGCGTAGGGACAGGCAACACTGAAGCTTTCTTT.